The clone carrying this TCR beta chain was counted a few times. Its matching antigen is unknown. This specimen belongs to a study of regulatory T cells in long-lasting Graves disease. V lost 5 bases to trimming and J lost 8 bases, with 18 bases between them. CDR1 and CDR2 from the germline V gene are SEHNR and FQNEAQ (reference sequence). The CDR3 totals 14 residues. Findings of the study overall: Persistent disease favored TRBV28, TRBJ1-2 and TRBJ2-5.

Time point in this sample: newly diagnosed GD, antithyroid drugs for less than 3 months. RNA from PBMCs was the source of the TCR library. Building of the TCR beta libraries involved iRepertoire HTBI primers and Arm-PCR of CDR3 regions. MiXCR, run by TCRdb on the multiplex PCR reads, gives a single entry per CDR3 protein. The repertoire has under 500,000 distinct CDR3 sequences, less than 20% of them found once; the top ten carry around a tenth. These data also formed part of another study, on T cells in Graves' hyperthyroidism and ophthalmopathy. This second study notes: HTBI primers were employed in a first-round RT-PCR of the TCR CDR3. Ophthalmopathy could be told apart from stable hyperthyroidism with a 13 V-J model.

The sample here was peripheral blood mononuclear cells (PBMCs), taken at new diagnosis, from a patient treated with antithyroid drugs. V gene TRBV7-9 combines with J gene TRBJ1-2; possibly TRBD1 for D (5 bases). The clonotype was recovered from a woman under 40 with Graves disease. The CDR3 here is CASSPSGTMMGYTF. CDR3 bases: TGTGCCAGCAGCCCATCCGGGACGATGATGGGCTACACCTTC.